This T cell receptor (beta chain) is drawn from a study of blood T cell repertoires in COVID-19. Overall study context: COVID-19 samples, acute and convalescent, were from the United States, Italy and Spain.

The trim removed 8 bases at V and 5 bases at J, leaving 10 bases unmatched. Germline assignment: CDR1 SGHVS and CDR2 FQNEAQ. The CDR3 sequence is 16 residues long. Authors' processing steps: Quantification of nucleated cells was approximated via reference gene primer amplification. Libraries were prepared by immunoSEQ multiplex PCR; TCRdb keeps only in-frame clonotypes and omits some of them. For V, J and clone size, that table is used; D and trimming come from the DNA. The sample consists of just under 350,000 clones, around 88% of them appearing once. Input material: peripheral blood. The V call is TRBV7-8, the J call TRBJ2-5; 14 bases align to TRBD2. This sequence originates from a man aged 30 to 39 with active or convalescent COVID-19. The CDR3, as DNA: TGTGCCAGCGGAAAGGGACTAGCGGGAGTAGGTGAGACCCAGTACTTC. Protein: CASGKGLAGVGETQYF.